Sequencing of this T cell receptor (beta chain) was carried out in a study of monozygotic twins with inflammatory bowel disease. Two rounds of nested PCR, of about 17 and 10 cycles, were run on TCRalpha and TCRbeta cDNA. TCRdb processed the 5' RACE reads again and assigns one entry to each CDR3 protein, with no DNA. The data include 90,000 to 110,000 distinct CDR3 sequences; the top ten clones carry around 12%. Sequenced material: blood. This clonotype was obtained from a human donor with ulcerative colitis or Crohn's disease, or a healthy co-twin of an affected twin (not recorded which).

The CDR3 protein is CASSLGVAGLYEQYF. V gene TRBV5-1 combines with J gene TRBJ2-7. The CDR3 covers 15 residues. Per germline, CDR1 SGHRS and CDR2 YFSETQ.